This is a list of T cell receptor beta chains from one sample in a study of PD-L1 blockade in urothelial cancer. Repertoires were generated with immunoSEQ multiplex PCR, while TCRdb's copy carries only in-frame clones and drops some. The sample includes tens of thousands of clones, about four fifths of them seen just once. Sequencing used PBMCs, obtained around atezolizumab (anti-PD-L1) treatment. The receptors originated from a man between 65 and 85 years old with urothelial cancer. Both conserved end residues are part of each CDR3. The D gene is left open where the match is weak. A clone size is listed for some rows: how often the clone was seen (once, few, many), or a class if it is expanded.

d_call j_call v_call clone_size cdr3_aa cdr3_nt
TRBD1 TRBJ1-1 TRBV5-1 - CASSSDRGRTEAFF TGCGCCAGCAGCTCTGACAGGGGAAGGACTGAAGCTTTCTTT
- TRBJ1-5 TRBV7-9 - CASSLGRDPWQPQHF TGTGCCAGCAGCTTGGGGCGGGACCCATGGCAGCCCCAGCATTTT
TRBD1 TRBJ2-1 TRBV27 - CASTTRTGSYNEQFF TGTGCCAGCACTACCCGGACAGGGTCCTACAATGAGCAGTTCTTC
- TRBJ2-7 TRBV5-1 - CASSRPPDRTNYEQYF TGCGCCAGCAGCCGACCTCCCGACAGAACGAATTACGAGCAGTACTTC
- TRBJ2-5 TRBV9 - CASSVSISPQETQYF TGTGCCAGCAGCGTATCGATCAGTCCTCAAGAGACCCAGTACTTC
- TRBJ1-4 TRBV2 - CASRGGGGEKLFF TGTGCCAGCAGGGGAGGTGGCGGTGAAAAACTGTTTTTT
- TRBJ2-1 TRBV5-1 - CASSPTITRNEQFF TGCGCCAGCAGCCCTACTATTACTAGGAATGAGCAGTTCTTC
- TRBJ2-2 TRBV4-2 few CASSQDGSMNTGELFF TGTGCCAGCAGCCAAGATGGGAGTATGAACACCGGGGAGCTGTTTTTT
TRBD2 TRBJ2-2 TRBV19 - CASSRTGLAGASGTGELFF TGTGCCAGTAGTCGAACGGGACTAGCGGGGGCCAGCGGCACCGGGGAGCTGTTTTTT
TRBD1 TRBJ2-2 TRBV5-1 - CASSLEGQGNTGELFF TGCGCCAGCAGCCTGGAGGGACAGGGGAACACCGGGGAGCTGTTTTTT
- TRBJ2-2 TRBV7-9 - CASSQVDSNTGELFF TGTGCCAGCAGCCAGGTGGACAGCAACACCGGGGAGCTGTTTTTT
- TRBJ2-1 TRBV5-4 - CASSLVAGNEQFF TGTGCCAGCAGCTTAGTGGCGGGCAATGAGCAGTTCTTC
- TRBJ2-3 TRBV6-1 - CASRAGGTDTQYF TGTGCCAGCAGGGCCGGGGGAACAGATACGCAGTATTTT
TRBD1 TRBJ2-7 TRBV10-3 - CAISRTGTTYEQYF TGTGCCATCAGCCGGACAGGGACCACCTACGAGCAGTACTTC
- TRBJ1-4 TRBV5-6 - CASSLGAGAGEKLFF TGTGCCAGCAGCTTGGGTGCAGGGGCCGGAGAAAAACTGTTTTTT
TRBD1 TRBJ1-1 TRBV9 - CASRTGMNTEAFF TGTGCCAGCAGGACAGGGATGAACACTGAAGCTTTCTTT
TRBD1 TRBJ1-1 TRBV6-6 once CASSSTGGTEAFF TGTGCCAGCAGCTCGACAGGGGGCACTGAAGCTTTCTTT
- TRBJ1-5 TRBV7-2 - CASSSQGLGSNQPQHF TGTGCCAGCAGCTCGCAGGGTTTAGGTAGCAATCAGCCCCAGCATTTT
TRBD1 TRBJ2-3 TRBV18 - CASSPPDRGGTDTQYF TGTGCCAGCTCACCGCCGGACAGGGGAGGCACAGATACGCAGTATTTT
TRBD1 TRBJ2-7 TRBV7-2 - CASSLVGTGGNEQYF TGTGCCAGCAGCTTAGTAGGGACAGGGGGGAACGAGCAGTACTTC
- TRBJ1-4 TRBV19 - CASSIQGPQTNEKLFF TGTGCCAGTAGCATCCAGGGGCCCCAAACTAATGAAAAACTGTTTTTT
TRBD1 TRBJ1-1 TRBV12-5 - CASGFEGATEAFF TGTGCTAGTGGTTTCGAGGGGGCAACTGAAGCTTTCTTT
TRBD2 TRBJ2-7 TRBV2 - CASSWGLAGATSSYEQYF TGTGCCAGCAGTTGGGGACTAGCGGGGGCGACGAGCTCCTACGAGCAGTACTTC
TRBD2 TRBJ2-3 TRBV4-2 - CASSRAGGLADTQYF TGTGCCAGCAGCCGAGCGGGGGGGCTGGCAGATACGCAGTATTTT
TRBD2 TRBJ2-3 TRBV18 - CASSPRPRLAGDTDTQYF TGTGCCAGCTCACCACGCCCCCGACTAGCGGGAGACACAGATACGCAGTATTTT
- TRBJ2-1 TRBV4-2 - CASSQVGGQGGVTEQFF TGTGCCAGCAGCCAAGTGGGGGGCCAAGGGGGGGTTACTGAGCAGTTCTTC
- TRBJ1-2 TRBV11-2 - CASSPDINYGYTF TGTGCCAGCAGCCCGGACATTAACTATGGCTACACCTTC
TRBD1 TRBJ2-2 TRBV18 few CASSLGQGHTGELFF TGTGCCAGCTCCCTCGGACAGGGACACACCGGGGAGCTGTTTTTT
TRBD1 TRBJ2-5 TRBV2 - CASSRDRQETQYF TGTGCCAGCAGCCGGGACAGGCAAGAGACCCAGTACTTC
- TRBJ2-2 TRBV7-3 - CASSLDYYTGELFF TGTGCCAGCAGCTTAGACTACTACACCGGGGAGCTGTTTTTT
TRBD2 TRBJ2-7 TRBV6-6 - CASSYQAGGSYEQYF TGTGCCAGCAGTTACCAAGCGGGAGGCTCCTACGAGCAGTACTTC
TRBD2 TRBJ2-2 TRBV11-1 - CASSPPSGLAVTGELFF TGTGCCAGCAGCCCCCCGAGTGGACTAGCGGTCACCGGGGAGCTGTTTTTT
- TRBJ2-2 TRBV19 few CASRNRGNTGELFF TGTGCCAGTAGGAATAGAGGGAACACCGGGGAGCTGTTTTTT
- TRBJ1-1 TRBV19 once CASSKRSGVGEAFF TGTGCCAGTAGTAAAAGGTCAGGGGTGGGTGAAGCTTTCTTT
- TRBJ1-4 TRBV18 - CASSPLPARQVEKLFF TGTGCCAGCTCACCATTGCCAGCTCGCCAGGTTGAAAAACTGTTTTTT
- TRBJ1-2 TRBV6-6 - CASSYKTEYGYTF TGTGCCAGCAGTTACAAAACAGAATATGGCTACACCTTC
- TRBJ2-7 TRBV9 - CASSARTGRDEQYF TGTGCCAGCAGCGCTCGGACGGGAAGGGACGAGCAGTACTTC
- TRBJ1-1 TRBV7-2 few CASSLEAGDTEAFF TGTGCCAGCAGCTTAGAGGCGGGAGACACTGAAGCTTTCTTT
- TRBJ1-5 TRBV5-1 - CASSLSPRDQPQHF TGCGCCAGCAGCTTGAGTCCTCGGGATCAGCCCCAGCATTTT
- TRBJ2-5 TRBV7-2 - CASSSRRGQETQYF TGTGCCAGCAGCTCGAGGAGGGGGCAGGAGACCCAGTACTTC
- TRBJ1-1 TRBV6-5 few CASRQGQNTEAFF TGTGCCAGCAGACAGGGACAGAACACTGAAGCTTTCTTT
TRBD1 TRBJ1-5 TRBV4-1 - CASSQAAVRGRQPQHF TGCGCCAGCAGCCAAGCGGCGGTAAGGGGGCGGCAGCCCCAGCATTTT
- TRBJ2-2 TRBV5-1 - CASSVDTLNTGELFF TGCGCCAGCAGCGTGGACACCTTGAACACCGGGGAGCTGTTTTTT
- TRBJ1-2 TRBV6-5 - CASRPGLKYGYTF TGTGCCAGCAGACCGGGACTGAAATATGGCTACACCTTC
- TRBJ1-2 TRBV9 few CASSVQGGYYGYTF TGTGCCAGCAGCGTGCAAGGGGGATACTATGGCTACACCTTC
TRBD2 TRBJ2-5 TRBV5-1 - CASSLGVAGGQETQYF TGCGCCAGCAGCTTGGGAGTAGCGGGGGGCCAAGAGACCCAGTACTTC
TRBD1 TRBJ1-1 TRBV6-1 - CASSDGTANTEAFF TGTGCCAGCAGTGATGGGACAGCGAACACTGAAGCTTTCTTT
TRBD1 TRBJ1-1 TRBV7-8 few CASSLDRGTEAFF TGTGCCAGCAGCCTAGACAGGGGTACTGAAGCTTTCTTT
- TRBJ2-7 TRBV6-5 once CASSYGKTGRKDEQYF TGTGCCAGCAGTTACGGAAAGACAGGGAGGAAGGACGAGCAGTACTTC
- TRBJ1-1 TRBV30 - CAWSVLPMNTEAFF TGTGCCTGGAGTGTGTTACCTATGAACACTGAAGCTTTCTTT
- TRBJ1-2 TRBV27 - CASSPERWQKVGGYTF TGTGCCAGCAGTCCGGAGAGATGGCAAAAGGTCGGTGGCTACACCTTC
TRBD1 TRBJ1-3 TRBV6-6 - CASSFLVGGAGNTIYF TGTGCCAGCAGTTTTCTCGTAGGGGGCGCTGGAAACACCATATATTTT
TRBD1 TRBJ2-7 TRBV5-1 - CASRGDRISYEQYF TGCGCCAGCAGGGGGGACAGGATCTCCTACGAGCAGTACTTC
TRBD1 TRBJ2-5 TRBV6-5 few CASTTTGEETQYF TGTGCCAGCACTACGACAGGGGAAGAGACCCAGTACTTC
- TRBJ1-4 TRBV4-3 few CASSQDGPARPLFF TGCGCCAGCAGCCAAGATGGGCCGGCCCGGCCACTGTTTTTT